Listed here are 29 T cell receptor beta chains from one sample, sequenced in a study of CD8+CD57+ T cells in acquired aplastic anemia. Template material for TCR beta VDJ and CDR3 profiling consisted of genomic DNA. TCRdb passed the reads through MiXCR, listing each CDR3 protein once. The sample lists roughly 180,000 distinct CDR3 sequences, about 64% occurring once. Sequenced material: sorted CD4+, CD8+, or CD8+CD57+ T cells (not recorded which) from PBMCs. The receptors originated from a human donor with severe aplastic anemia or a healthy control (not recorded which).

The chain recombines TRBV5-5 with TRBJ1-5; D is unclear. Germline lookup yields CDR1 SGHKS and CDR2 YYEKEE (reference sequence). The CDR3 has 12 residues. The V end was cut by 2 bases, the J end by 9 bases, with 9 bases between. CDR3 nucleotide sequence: TGTGCCAGCAGCTTTGGTCTATCGCCCCAGCATTTT. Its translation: CASSFGLSPQHF.

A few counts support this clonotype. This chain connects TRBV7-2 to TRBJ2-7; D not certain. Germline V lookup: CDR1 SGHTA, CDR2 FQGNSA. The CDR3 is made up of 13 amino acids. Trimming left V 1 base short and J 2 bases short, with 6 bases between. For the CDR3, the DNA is TGTGCCAGCAGCTTAGGGGATGCCTACGAGCAGTACTTC. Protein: CASSLGDAYEQYF.

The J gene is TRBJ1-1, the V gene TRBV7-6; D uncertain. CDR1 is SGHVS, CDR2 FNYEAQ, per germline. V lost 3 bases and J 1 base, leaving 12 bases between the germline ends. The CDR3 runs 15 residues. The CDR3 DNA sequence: TGTGCCAGCAGCTTTTCGAGCGGGTGGAACACTGAAGCTTTCTTT. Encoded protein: CASSFSSGWNTEAFF.

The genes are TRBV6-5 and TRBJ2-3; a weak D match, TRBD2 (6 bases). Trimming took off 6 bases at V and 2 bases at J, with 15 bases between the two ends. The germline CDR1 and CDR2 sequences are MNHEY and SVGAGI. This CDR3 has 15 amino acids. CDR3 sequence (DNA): TGTGCCAGCAGCGCCTCTGGGACTCTCACAGATACGCAGTATTTT. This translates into CASSASGTLTDTQYF.

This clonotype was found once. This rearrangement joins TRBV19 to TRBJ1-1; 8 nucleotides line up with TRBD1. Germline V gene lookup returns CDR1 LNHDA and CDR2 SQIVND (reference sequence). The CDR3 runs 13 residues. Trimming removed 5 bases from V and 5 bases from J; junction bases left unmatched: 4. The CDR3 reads CASSGWDRTEAFF. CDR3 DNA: TGTGCCAGTAGTGGTTGGGACAGGACTGAAGCTTTCTTT.

This CDR3 is CASSQRTGSLNTEAFF. CDR3 sequence (DNA): TGTGCCAGCAGCCAACGGACAGGGTCGCTGAACACTGAAGCTTTCTTT. This sequence joins TRBV7-2 and TRBJ1-1, with TRBD1 identical over 8 bases. The germline CDR1 and CDR2 sequences are SGHTA and FQGNSA. Germline trimming cut 5 bases from V and 0 bases from J; bases unmatched to any gene: 8. The CDR3 is 16 residues long.

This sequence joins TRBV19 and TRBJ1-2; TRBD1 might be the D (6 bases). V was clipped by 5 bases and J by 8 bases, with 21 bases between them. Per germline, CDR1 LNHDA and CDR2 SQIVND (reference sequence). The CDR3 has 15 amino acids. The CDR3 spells CASSSYRDGVWGYTF. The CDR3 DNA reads TGTGCCAGTAGTTCCTACAGGGACGGTGTCTGGGGCTACACCTTC.

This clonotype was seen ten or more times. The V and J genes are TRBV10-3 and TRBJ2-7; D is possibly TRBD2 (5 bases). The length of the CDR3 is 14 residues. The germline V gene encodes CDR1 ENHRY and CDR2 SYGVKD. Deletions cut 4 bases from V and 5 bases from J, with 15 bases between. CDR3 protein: CAISGSQPSHEQYF. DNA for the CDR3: TGTGCCATCAGTGGATCTCAACCTAGCCACGAGCAGTACTTC.

CDR3 region: CASIRANNEKLFF. The DNA of the CDR3 is TGTGCCAGCATCCGGGCCAATAATGAAAAACTGTTTTTT. This chain links TRBV6-2 or TRBV6-3 with TRBJ1-4; D uncertain. CDR1 and CDR2 (germline): MNHEY, SVGEGT. CDR3 length: 13 residues. The germline V and J ends were trimmed by 7 bases and 4 bases, with 10 bases remaining between them.

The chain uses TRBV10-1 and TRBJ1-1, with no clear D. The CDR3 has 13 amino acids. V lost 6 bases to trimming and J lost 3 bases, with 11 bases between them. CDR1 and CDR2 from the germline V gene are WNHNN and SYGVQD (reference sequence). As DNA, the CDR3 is TGCGCCAGCAGGATTGGGATACACACTGAAGCTTTCTTT. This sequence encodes CASRIGIHTEAFF.

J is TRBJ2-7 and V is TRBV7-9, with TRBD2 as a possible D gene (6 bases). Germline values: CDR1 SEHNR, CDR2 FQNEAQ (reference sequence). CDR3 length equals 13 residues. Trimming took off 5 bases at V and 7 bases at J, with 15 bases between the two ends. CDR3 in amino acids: CASSVESGREQYF. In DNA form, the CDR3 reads TGTGCCAGCAGCGTAGAGAGTGGGAGGGAGCAGTACTTC. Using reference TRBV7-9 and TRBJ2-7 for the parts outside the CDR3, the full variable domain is DTGVSQNPRHKITKRGQNVTFRCDPISEHNRLYWYRQTLGQGPEFLTYFQNEAQLEKSRLLSDRFSAERPKGSFSTLEIQRTEQGDSAMYLCASSVESGREQYFGPGTRLTVT.

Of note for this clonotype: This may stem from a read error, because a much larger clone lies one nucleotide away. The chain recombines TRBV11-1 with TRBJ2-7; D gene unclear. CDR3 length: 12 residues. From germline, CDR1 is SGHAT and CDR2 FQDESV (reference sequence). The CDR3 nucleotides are TGTGCCAGCAGCTTACAGAACTACGGGCAGTACTTC. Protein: CASSLQNYGQYF.

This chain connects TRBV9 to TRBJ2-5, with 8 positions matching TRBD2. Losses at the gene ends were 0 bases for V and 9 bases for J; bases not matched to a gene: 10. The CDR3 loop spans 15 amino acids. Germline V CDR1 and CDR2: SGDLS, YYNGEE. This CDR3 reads CASSVGRVGTRAQYF. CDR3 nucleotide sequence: TGTGCCAGCAGCGTAGGTAGGGTCGGGACTAGGGCCCAGTACTTC. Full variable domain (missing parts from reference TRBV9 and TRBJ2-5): DSGVTQTPKHLITATGQRVTLRCSPRSGDLSVYWYQQSLDQGLQFLIQYYNGEERAKGNILERFSAQQFPDLHSELNLSSLELGDSALYFCASSVGRVGTRAQYFGPGTRLLVL.

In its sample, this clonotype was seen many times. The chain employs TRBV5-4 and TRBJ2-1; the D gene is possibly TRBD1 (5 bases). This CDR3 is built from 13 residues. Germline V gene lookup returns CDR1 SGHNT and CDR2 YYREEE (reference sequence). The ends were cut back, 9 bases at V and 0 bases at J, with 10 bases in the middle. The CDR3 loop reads CATQGSSYNEQFF. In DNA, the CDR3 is TGTGCCACGCAGGGAAGCTCCTACAATGAGCAGTTCTTC.

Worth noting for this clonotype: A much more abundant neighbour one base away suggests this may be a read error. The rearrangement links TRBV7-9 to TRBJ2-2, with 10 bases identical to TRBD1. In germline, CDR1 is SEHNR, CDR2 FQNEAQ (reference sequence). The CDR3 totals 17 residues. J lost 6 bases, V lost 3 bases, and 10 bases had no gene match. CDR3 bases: TGTGCCAGCAGCTTTTTGCCCCGGACAGGGGGATCCGGGGAGCTGTTTTTT. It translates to CASSFLPRTGGSGELFF.

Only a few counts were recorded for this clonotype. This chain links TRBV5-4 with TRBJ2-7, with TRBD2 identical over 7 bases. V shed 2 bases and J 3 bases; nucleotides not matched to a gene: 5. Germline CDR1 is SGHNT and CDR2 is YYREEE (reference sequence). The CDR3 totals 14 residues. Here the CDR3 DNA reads TGTGCCAGCAGCTTTGGGGGAGGGAACTACGAGCAGTACTTC. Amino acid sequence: CASSFGGGNYEQYF.

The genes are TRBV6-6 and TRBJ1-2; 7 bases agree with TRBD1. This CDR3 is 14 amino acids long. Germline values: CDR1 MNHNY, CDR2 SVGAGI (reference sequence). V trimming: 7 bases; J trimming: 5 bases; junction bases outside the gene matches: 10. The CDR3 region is CASIKTGADYGYTF. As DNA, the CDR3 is TGTGCCAGCATCAAAACAGGGGCAGATTATGGCTACACCTTC.

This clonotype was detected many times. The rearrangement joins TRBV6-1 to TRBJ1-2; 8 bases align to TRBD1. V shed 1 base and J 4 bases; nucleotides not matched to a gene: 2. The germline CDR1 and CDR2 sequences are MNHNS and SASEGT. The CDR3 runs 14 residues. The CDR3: CASSEGQGIYGYTF. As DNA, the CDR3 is TGTGCCAGCAGTGAAGGACAGGGGATCTATGGCTACACCTTC.

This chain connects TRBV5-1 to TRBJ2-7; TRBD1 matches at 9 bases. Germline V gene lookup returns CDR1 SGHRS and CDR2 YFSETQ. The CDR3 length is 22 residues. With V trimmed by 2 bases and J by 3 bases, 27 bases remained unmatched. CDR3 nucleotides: TGCGCCAGCAGCTTCCAACCTATGCACGATTTAACAGGGGGCGCAAAATTCTACGAGCAGTACTTC. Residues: CASSFQPMHDLTGGAKFYEQYF.

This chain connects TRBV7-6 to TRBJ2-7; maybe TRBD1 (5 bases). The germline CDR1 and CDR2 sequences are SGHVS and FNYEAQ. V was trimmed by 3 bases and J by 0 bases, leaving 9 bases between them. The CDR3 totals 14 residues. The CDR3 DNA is TGTGCCAGCAGCTTGGCAGGGCCCTCCTACGAGCAGTACTTC. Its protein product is CASSLAGPSYEQYF.

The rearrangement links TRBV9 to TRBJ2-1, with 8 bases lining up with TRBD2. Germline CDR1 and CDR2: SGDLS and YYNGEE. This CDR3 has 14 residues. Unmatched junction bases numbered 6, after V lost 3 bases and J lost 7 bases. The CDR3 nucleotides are TGTGCCAGCAGCGGGACAACGGGAGGGAATGAGCAGTTCTTC. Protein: CASSGTTGGNEQFF.

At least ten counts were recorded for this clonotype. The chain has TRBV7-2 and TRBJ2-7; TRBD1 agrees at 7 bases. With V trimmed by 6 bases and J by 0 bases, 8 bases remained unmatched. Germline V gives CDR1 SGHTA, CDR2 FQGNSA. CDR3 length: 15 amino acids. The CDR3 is CASRVTGETSYEQYF. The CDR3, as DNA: TGTGCCAGCAGGGTTACAGGGGAGACCTCCTACGAGCAGTACTTC. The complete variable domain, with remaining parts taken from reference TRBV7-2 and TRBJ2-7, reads GAGVSQSPSNKVTEKGKDVELRCDPISGHTALYWYRQSLGQGLEFLIYFQGNSAPDKSGLPSDRFSAERTGGSVSTLTIQRTQQEDSAVYLCASRVTGETSYEQYFGPGTRLTVT.

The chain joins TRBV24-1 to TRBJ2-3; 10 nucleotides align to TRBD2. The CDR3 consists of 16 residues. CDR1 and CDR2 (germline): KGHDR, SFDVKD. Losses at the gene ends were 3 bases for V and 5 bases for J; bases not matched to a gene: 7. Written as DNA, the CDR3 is TGTGCCACCAGTGATCGCCTAGCGGGAGCGGGAGATACGCAGTATTTT. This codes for CATSDRLAGAGDTQYF.

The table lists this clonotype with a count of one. This chain's CDR3 is CASSQGFSGANVLTF. The CDR3 DNA follows: TGTGCCAGCAGCCAAGGTTTCTCTGGGGCCAACGTCCTGACTTTC. This sequence joins TRBV7-3 and TRBJ2-6; D not resolved. Germline-derived CDR1 and CDR2 are SGHTA and FQGTGA. CDR3 length equals 15 residues. Trimming removed 5 bases from V and 0 bases from J, with 8 bases in between.

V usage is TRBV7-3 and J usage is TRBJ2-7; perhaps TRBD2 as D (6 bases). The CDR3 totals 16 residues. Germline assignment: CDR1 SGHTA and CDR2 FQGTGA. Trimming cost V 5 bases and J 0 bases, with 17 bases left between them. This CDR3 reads CASSASGLRSSYEQYF. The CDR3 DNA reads TGTGCCAGCAGCGCATCGGGACTCCGGAGCTCCTACGAGCAGTACTTC.

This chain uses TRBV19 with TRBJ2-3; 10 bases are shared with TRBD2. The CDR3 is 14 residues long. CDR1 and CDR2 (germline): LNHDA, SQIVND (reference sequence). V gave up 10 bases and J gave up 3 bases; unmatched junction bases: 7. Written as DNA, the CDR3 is TGTGCCACCAGGAGCGGGAGGGGGACAGATACGCAGTATTTT. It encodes CATRSGRGTDTQYF.

The CDR3 region has the DNA TGTGCCAGCAGCCACGCCGGAGATACGCAGTATTTT. It translates to CASSHAGDTQYF. The chain couples TRBV7-9 to TRBJ2-3; D gene ambiguous. The CDR3 loop spans 12 amino acids. Trimming removed 5 bases at V and 5 bases at J, with 8 bases between. Germline V gene lookup returns CDR1 SEHNR and CDR2 FQNEAQ (reference sequence).

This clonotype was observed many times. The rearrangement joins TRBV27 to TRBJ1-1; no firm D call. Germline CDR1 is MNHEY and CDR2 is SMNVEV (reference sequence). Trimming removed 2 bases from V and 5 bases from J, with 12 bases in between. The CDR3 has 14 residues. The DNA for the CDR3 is TGTGCCAGCAGTTTAGACGTGGTTGGGACTGAAGCTTTCTTT. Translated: CASSLDVVGTEAFF.

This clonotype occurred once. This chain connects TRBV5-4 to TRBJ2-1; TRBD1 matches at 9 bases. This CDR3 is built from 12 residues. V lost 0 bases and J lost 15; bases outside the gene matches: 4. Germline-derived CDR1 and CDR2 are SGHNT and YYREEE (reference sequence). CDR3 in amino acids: CASSLVGTGLFF. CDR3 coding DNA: TGTGCCAGCAGCTTGGTAGGGACAGGGTTGTTCTTC.